Shown below are 30 T cell receptor beta chains from a single sample sequenced in a study of blood T cell repertoires in COVID-19 (dated by TCRdb to about 2020). The library came from the immunoSEQ multiplex PCR assay. TCRdb limited this immuneACCESS table to in-frame rearrangements with V and J called. A share of clones is missing; checked studies link under half to unresolved V genes, and the rest is unexplained. The sample table lists roughly 140,000 clones, 84% of them with a count of one. The ten largest clones take up approximately 1.8% of the sample. The sample consisted of PBMCs or T cells enriched from blood (not recorded which). Receptor source: a woman aged 18-30 years who had been exposed to COVID-19.

V usage is TRBV6-5 and J usage is TRBJ2-2; 7 positions match TRBD2. The CDR3 totals 15 residues. Germline assignment: CDR1 MNHEY and CDR2 SVGAGI. Trimming at V came to 6 bases and at J to 1 base, leaving 5 bases not matched to a gene. The CDR3 coding sequence is TGTGCCAGCAGCAATCTAGCGGTGAACACCGGGGAGCTGTTTTTT. Residues: CASSNLAVNTGELFF.

The V gene is TRBV15, the J gene TRBJ2-2, with no clear D. V lost 0 bases and J lost 7, with 9 bases in between. This CDR3 is 14 amino acids long. In germline, CDR1 is LNHNV, CDR2 YYDKDF (reference sequence). The CDR3, as DNA: TGTGCCACCAGCAGAGATCCGAGTTACGGGGAGCTGTTTTTT. Protein: CATSRDPSYGELFF.

This clone was detected only a few times. The chain couples TRBV12-5 to TRBJ2-2; 7 bases align to TRBD2. Trimming took 0 bases from V and 4 from J; bases not matched to a gene: 8. The germline CDR1 and CDR2 sequences are LGHNT and FRNRAP. This CDR3 region has 17 residues. As DNA, the CDR3 is TGTGCTAGTGGTTTGGTAATCGTGGGAGGGCCCACCGGGGAGCTGTTTTTT. Residues: CASGLVIVGGPTGELFF.

The CDR3, as DNA: TGCGCCAGCAGCCTAGAAACAGGCCTGGACGAGCAGTACTTC. This translates into CASSLETGLDEQYF. This rearrangement joins TRBV4-1 to TRBJ2-7, with a possible D match to TRBD1 (5 bases). Germline CDR1 is MGHRA and CDR2 is YSYEKL. Trimming left V 4 bases short and J 5 bases short, with 15 bases between. The CDR3 is 14 amino acids.

This chain links TRBV7-2 with TRBJ1-6, with D maybe TRBD1 (5 bases). The CDR3 covers 15 residues. V was clipped by 1 base and J by 3 bases, with 7 bases between them. Germline V gene sequence: CDR1 SGHTA, CDR2 FQGNSA. In DNA, the CDR3 is TGTGCCAGCAGCTTAGAGGGGCTCTATAATTCACCCCTCCACTTT. Amino acid sequence: CASSLEGLYNSPLHF.

The chain carries TRBV30 and TRBJ2-5, with 7 bases aligning to TRBD2. The CDR3 extends over 15 amino acids. Trimming at V came to 6 bases and at J to 0 bases, leaving 10 bases not matched to a gene. Germline CDR1 and CDR2: GTSNPN and SVGIG (reference sequence). In DNA, the CDR3 is TGTGCCTGCCCTCCTAGCGGAAGGTACCAAGAGACCCAGTACTTC. The encoded protein is CACPPSGRYQETQYF.

The CDR3 sequence: CASSLPNSPLYEQYF. In DNA, the CDR3 is TGTGCCAGCAGCTTACCAAATTCACCACTCTACGAGCAGTACTTC. The chain is built from TRBV7-6 and TRBJ2-7; D gene ambiguous. Between the trimmed V and J ends, which lost 2 bases and 3 bases, there was a span of 14 bases. In germline, CDR1 is SGHVS, CDR2 FNYEAQ. This CDR3 has 15 amino acids.

V is TRBV12-3 or TRBV12-4 and J is TRBJ1-5, with unresolved D. Trimming shortened V by 6 bases and J by 2 bases, and 8 bases separated the two germline ends. CDR3 length equals 13 residues. This CDR3 is CASSLGRNQPQHF. In DNA, the CDR3 is TGTGCCAGCAGCCTAGGTCGCAATCAGCCCCAGCATTTT.

The chain recombines TRBV6-6 with TRBJ2-7; TRBD2 is a possible D gene (7 bases). Germline V lookup: CDR1 MNHNY, CDR2 SVGAGI (reference sequence). The germline V and J ends were trimmed by 7 bases and 6 bases, with 19 bases remaining between them. The CDR3 runs to 14 residues. CDR3 loop: CASNGRGAFSEQYF. The CDR3 DNA reads as TGTGCCAGCAACGGTCGGGGGGCTTTCAGCGAGCAGTACTTC.

The CDR3 region has the DNA TGTGCCAGCAGGATTGTTAGACAGTCTCCTACCTACGAGCAGTACTTC. It yields the protein CASRIVRQSPTYEQYF. This sequence joins TRBV27 and TRBJ2-7; TRBD1 is a possible D gene (5 bases). CDR3 size: 16 residues. V lost 6 bases and J 2 bases, leaving 20 bases between the germline ends. Germline V gene lookup returns CDR1 MNHEY and CDR2 SMNVEV (reference sequence).

V gene TRBV7-2 combines with J gene TRBJ1-6, with TRBD1 as a possible D gene (5 bases). In germline, CDR1 is SGHTA, CDR2 FQGNSA. The CDR3 consists of 14 residues. Trimming removed 1 base at V and 10 bases at J, with 11 bases between. In DNA form, the CDR3 reads TGTGCCAGCAGCTTAGGACTTGGGGGGTCACCCCTCCACTTT. This translates into CASSLGLGGSPLHF.

The gene calls are TRBV25-1 and TRBJ2-1, with TRBD2 matching over 8 bases. The CDR3 is 14 amino acids. Per germline, CDR1 MGHDK and CDR2 SYGVNS. V trimming: 5 bases; J trimming: 7 bases; junction bases outside the gene matches: 7. CDR3 sequence: CASSPSGLSNEQFF. The CDR3, as DNA: TGTGCCAGCAGTCCTAGCGGGTTGTCAAATGAGCAGTTCTTC.

The chain joins TRBV12-3 or TRBV12-4 to TRBJ2-7; D is ambiguous. The V end lost 4 bases, the J end lost 6 bases, and 7 bases lay between the germline ends. This CDR3 contains 11 residues. The CDR3 nucleotides read TGTGCCAGCAGTTCCCAGTCCGAGCAGTACTTC. This encodes CASSSQSEQYF.

The chain links TRBV7-8 to TRBJ2-3; no firm D call. V gave up 1 base and J gave up 3 bases, with 8 bases separating them. The germline V gene encodes CDR1 SGHVS and CDR2 FQNEAQ. The CDR3 consists of 14 residues. The CDR3 is CASSLVVITDTQYF. DNA of the CDR3: TGTGCCAGCAGCTTAGTTGTAATAACAGATACGCAGTATTTT.

The rearrangement uses TRBV19 and TRBJ2-1; 8 bases map to TRBD2. This CDR3 has 15 amino acids. V dropped 7 bases and J dropped 8; count of bases not matched to a gene: 13. Germline CDR1 reads LNHDA; CDR2 reads SQIVND (reference sequence). The CDR3 DNA sequence: TGTGCCAGTACCAGTAGGACTAGCTTTCTTGATGAGCAGTTCTTC. This translates into CASTSRTSFLDEQFF.

The V call is TRBV28, the J call TRBJ2-3; 9 positions match TRBD2. Germline assignment: CDR1 MDHEN and CDR2 SYDVKM. This CDR3 is built from 16 residues. J lost 3 bases, V lost 6 bases, and 10 bases had no gene match. This CDR3 is CASRHSLAGETDTQYF. CDR3 DNA sequence: TGTGCCAGCAGGCACTCATTAGCGGGGGAAACAGATACGCAGTATTTT.

V is TRBV11-2 and J is TRBJ2-1; possible D gene TRBD1, 5 bases. Looked up from germline, CDR1 is SGHAT and CDR2 is FQNNGV. The CDR3 loop spans 13 amino acids. V dropped 6 bases and J dropped 12 bases, with 18 bases sitting between them. CDR3 DNA sequence: TGTGCCAGCAGACTAATACAGGAGCCGTGGCAGTTCTTC. Its protein is CASRLIQEPWQFF.

The chain employs TRBV28 and TRBJ1-2; no reliable D call. The V and J ends lost 1 base and 3 bases respectively, with 6 bases between them. Germline V gives CDR1 MDHEN, CDR2 SYDVKM. The CDR3 is 13 amino acids. CDR3 residues: CASSLFQDYGYTF. The CDR3 nucleotides are TGTGCCAGCAGTTTATTCCAGGACTATGGCTACACCTTC.

The chain recombines TRBV6-2 or TRBV6-3 with TRBJ1-1; 7 positions match TRBD1. This CDR3 is 17 amino acids long. Losses at the gene ends were 1 base for V and 1 base for J; bases not matched to a gene: 9. Germline V lookup: CDR1 MNHEY, CDR2 SVGEGT. The CDR3 loop reads CASSYWQGVIGNTEAFF. The CDR3, as DNA: TGTGCCAGCAGTTACTGGCAGGGGGTAATTGGGAACACTGAAGCTTTCTTT.

The genes are TRBV2 and TRBJ1-6; D perhaps matches TRBD1 (6 bases). Germline V gene sequence: CDR1 SNHLY, CDR2 FYNNEI. The CDR3 is made up of 14 amino acids. Trimming shortened V by 6 bases and J by 6 bases, and 12 bases separated the two germline ends. This chain's CDR3 is CASRREGVNSPLHF. The DNA for the CDR3 is TGTGCCAGCAGGCGAGAGGGGGTTAATTCACCCCTCCACTTT. The full variable domain, completed using reference TRBV2 and TRBJ1-6, is EPEVTQTPSHQVTQMGQEVILRCVPISNHLYFYWYRQILGQKVEFLVSFYNNEISEKSEIFDDQFSVERPDGSNFTLKIRSTKLEDSAMYFCASRREGVNSPLHFGNGTRLTVT.

The gene calls are TRBV24-1 and TRBJ1-1; no clear D gene. Looked up from germline, CDR1 is KGHDR and CDR2 is SFDVKD. Trimming cost V 3 bases and J 6 bases, with 13 bases left between them. There are 14 residues in the CDR3. The CDR3 coding sequence is TGTGCCACCAGTGATAGTGATAGTGTGGCTGAAGCTTTCTTT. Protein: CATSDSDSVAEAFF.

V gene TRBV11-2 combines with J gene TRBJ2-7; perhaps TRBD2 as D (5 bases). The germline V gene encodes CDR1 SGHAT and CDR2 FQNNGV. The CDR3 is made up of 15 amino acids. Trimming took off 5 bases at V and 3 bases at J, with 17 bases between the two ends. DNA of the CDR3: TGTGCCAGCAGCCCCCTGCGGAGGTGGGGCTACGAGCAGTACTTC. Its translation: CASSPLRRWGYEQYF.

The sample holds a few counts of this clone. CDR3 sequence (DNA): TGCGCCAGCAGCCAGACGGACAGGGGTGGCATGAACACTGAAGCTTTCTTT. Translation gives CASSQTDRGGMNTEAFF. The V and J genes are TRBV4-1 and TRBJ1-1; 9 bases are a match to TRBD1. Per germline, CDR1 MGHRA and CDR2 YSYEKL. The J segment lost 0 bases and the V segment lost 3 bases, leaving 8 bases of the junction unmatched. CDR3 length: 17 residues.

This clone has a single count. This sequence joins TRBV7-2 and TRBJ2-1; no reliable D call. Per germline, CDR1 SGHTA and CDR2 FQGNSA. This CDR3 has 14 residues. The ends were cut back, 5 bases at V and 5 bases at J, with 13 bases in the middle. The CDR3 DNA follows: TGTGCCAGCAGCCCAGAGGCCAGAAACAATGAGCAGTTCTTC. It specifies CASSPEARNNEQFF.

The V gene is TRBV11-2, the J gene TRBJ1-5; D is ambiguous. The CDR3 covers 14 residues. Per germline, CDR1 SGHAT and CDR2 FQNNGV. V was trimmed by 5 bases and J by 1 base, leaving 9 bases between them. As DNA, the CDR3 is TGTGCCAGCAGCCCCGACAACAGCAATCAGCCCCAGCATTTT. Its translation is CASSPDNSNQPQHF.

The chain combines TRBV19 with TRBJ2-7; no firm D call. The CDR3 is 13 amino acids. CDR1 and CDR2 from the germline V gene are LNHDA and SQIVND (reference sequence). Trimming pared 1 base from V and 5 bases from J, leaving 9 bases between. The CDR3 region has the DNA TGTGCCAGTAGTATAGGTAGCATCCACGAGCAGTACTTC. Translation gives CASSIGSIHEQYF.

The V call is TRBV28, the J call TRBJ2-7; 7 bases are shared with TRBD1. Unmatched junction bases numbered 5, after V lost 5 bases and J lost 1 base. Germline lookup yields CDR1 MDHEN and CDR2 SYDVKM. The CDR3 is 14 amino acids. CDR3 amino acids: CASSPYRGSYEQYF. CDR3 in DNA: TGTGCCAGCAGTCCATACAGGGGTTCCTACGAGCAGTACTTC.

The chain couples TRBV9 to TRBJ1-2; tentatively, D is TRBD1 (6 bases). The length of the CDR3 is 14 residues. The germline V gene encodes CDR1 SGDLS and CDR2 YYNGEE. V gave up 0 bases and J gave up 5 bases, with 11 bases separating them. The CDR3 DNA follows: TGTGCCAGCAGCGTAGACAGGGACGGTTATGGCTACACCTTC. It translates to CASSVDRDGYGYTF.

CDR3 region: CASRSRTGLISNQPQHF. DNA for the CDR3: TGTGCCAGCAGGTCGAGGACAGGACTAATTAGCAATCAGCCCCAGCATTTT. The chain is built from TRBV28 and TRBJ1-5; TRBD1 aligns across 7 bases. CDR3 size: 17 residues. Germline assignment: CDR1 MDHEN and CDR2 SYDVKM. Germline trimming cut 6 bases from V and 0 bases from J; bases unmatched to any gene: 11.

The rearrangement links TRBV5-6 to TRBJ1-1, with a possible D match to TRBD1 (5 bases). CDR1 is SGHDT and CDR2 is YYEEEE in the germline V gene. CDR3 length equals 15 residues. Trimming removed 4 bases from V and 1 base from J, with 14 bases in between. The CDR3 nucleotides are TGTGCCAGCAGCCGAGGTAGTACAGGGAACACTGAAGCTTTCTTT. It encodes CASSRGSTGNTEAFF.